The sample holds a few counts of the clone carrying this TCR beta chain. This sample is part of a study of T-cell reconstitution after alpha-beta-depleted transplantation in children. Using unique molecular identifiers, the investigators prepared the TCRbeta library. TCRdb itself ran the PCR reads through MiXCR, one entry per CDR3 protein. Among roughly 350,000 distinct CDR3 sequences listed, around 10% were seen once. V dropped 7 bases and J dropped 3 bases, with 15 bases sitting between them. The CDR3 is 14 residues long. CDR1 is LNHNV and CDR2 is YYDKDF in the germline V gene (reference sequence). The specimen was PBMCs from the stem cell graft donor, collected from the stem cell graft. This sequence originates from a human donor who donated a stem cell graft to a child with acute lymphoblastic leukemia. The chain combines TRBV15 with TRBJ2-5; the D is unclear. DNA of the CDR3: TGTGCCACCAAAGTAGGGTGGATAGAAGAGACCCAGTACTTC. Protein product: CATKVGWIEETQYF.